Listed here are 14 T cell receptor beta chains from one sample, sequenced in a study of T-cell memory formation after mild COVID-19. TCRdb fed the 5' RACE reads into MiXCR, producing one record per CDR3 protein. The sample lists 120,000 to 150,000 distinct CDR3 sequences; roughly 13% were seen once. Sequenced sample: PBMCs or a T cell subset sorted from them (not recorded which). The receptors here all came from an adult woman who had mild COVID-19 (a few samples of this study predate the infection). Cell type and time point are not known.

V usage is TRBV6-5 and J usage is TRBJ2-5, with TRBD2 as a possible D gene (5 bases). The length of the CDR3 is 16 residues. From germline, CDR1 is MNHEY and CDR2 SVGAGI. V was clipped by 4 bases and J by 3 bases, with 18 bases between them. CDR3 amino acids: CASSSLPGNLKETQYF. CDR3 DNA: TGTGCCAGCAGTTCCTTGCCCGGGAATCTAAAAGAGACCCAGTACTTC.

This clonotype was found a few times. The CDR3 bases are TGTGCCAGTAGTGCGGACAGGGGAACGCAGTATTTT. Amino acids: CASSADRGTQYF. This sequence joins TRBV19 and TRBJ2-3; 9 bases match TRBD1. The junction had 3 bases not matched to a gene; V was cut back by 5 bases and J by 9 bases. Germline values: CDR1 LNHDA, CDR2 SQIVND (reference sequence). This CDR3 has 12 amino acids.

This clonotype has just a few counts. The V call is TRBV2, the J call TRBJ2-3; no clear D gene. This CDR3 contains 15 residues. Trimming shortened V by 7 bases and J by 9 bases, and 23 bases separated the two germline ends. Germline CDR1 and CDR2: SNHLY and FYNNEI. CDR3 bases: TGTGCCAGCATCCAAACCTCATCGGTATATGGCACGCAGTATTTT. This sequence encodes CASIQTSSVYGTQYF.

A few counts support this clonotype. Germline is not matched at one junction end, which may reflect a read error. The genes are TRBV7-6 and TRBJ2-7; TRBD1 matches 10 bases. Germline-derived CDR1 and CDR2 are SGHVS and FNYEAQ. The CDR3 spans 15 residues. CDR3 DNA: TGTGCCAGCAACTTACAGGTTGGACAGGGGGGGGAGCAGTACTTC. Protein product: CASNLQVGQGGEQYF. Together with reference TRBV7-6 and TRBJ2-7, the CDR3 gives the full variable domain: GAGVSQSPRYKVTKRGQDVALRCDPISGHVSLYWYRQALGQGPEFLTYFNYEAQQDKSGLPNDRFSAERPEGSISTLTIQRTEQRDSAMYRCASNLQVGQGGEQYFGPGTRLTVT.

This clonotype was detected only a few times. The chain's CDR3 is CSARQGGTDTQYF. CDR3 DNA: TGCAGTGCCCGACAGGGAGGCACAGATACGCAGTATTTT. The chain uses TRBV20-1 and TRBJ2-3, with 7 bases matching TRBD1. J gave up 1 base and V 6 bases, and 4 bases lay outside the gene matches. Germline V CDR1 and CDR2: DFQATT, SNEGSKA (reference sequence). The CDR3 loop spans 13 amino acids.

The chain is built from TRBV12-3 or TRBV12-4 and TRBJ2-2; TRBD2 might be the D (6 bases). The CDR3 sequence is 16 residues long. Trimming removed 6 bases at V and 0 bases at J, with 14 bases between. The CDR3 sequence is CASSPLGGTNTGELFF. CDR3 bases: TGTGCCAGCAGCCCACTCGGGGGTACGAACACCGGGGAGCTGTTTTTT.

The chain recombines TRBV4-2 with TRBJ1-5, with 8 bases lining up with TRBD1. Germline values: CDR1 LGHNA, CDR2 YNFKEQ. With V trimmed by 8 bases and J by 6 bases, 3 bases remained unmatched. The CDR3 runs to 12 residues. The DNA of the CDR3 is TGTGCCAGCCGACAGGGGTCTCAGCCCCAGCATTTT. This translates into CASRQGSQPQHF.

This clonotype has a handful of counts. V is TRBV7-2 and J is TRBJ1-1; D gene uncertain. Trimming pared 4 bases from V and 1 base from J, leaving 25 bases between. Germline assignment: CDR1 SGHTA and CDR2 FQGNSA. The CDR3 has 19 amino acids. The CDR3 DNA sequence: TGTGCCAGCAGCTCCGCGTATATCAATTACGGGGAGGGGAACACTGAAGCTTTCTTT. This encodes CASSSAYINYGEGNTEAFF.

This chain connects TRBV15 to TRBJ1-1; TRBD1 agrees at 7 bases. CDR1 and CDR2 from the germline V gene are LNHNV and YYDKDF (reference sequence). The CDR3 runs 16 residues. J lost 0 bases, V lost 1 base, and 5 bases had no gene match. CDR3 sequence: CATSRGKGGMNTEAFF. As DNA, the CDR3 is TGTGCCACCAGCAGAGGTAAAGGGGGCATGAACACTGAAGCTTTCTTT. Supplemented by reference TRBV15 and TRBJ1-1, the full variable domain reads DAMVIQNPRYQVTQFGKPVTLSCSQTLNHNVMYWYQQKSSQAPKLLFHYYDKDFNNEADTPDNFQSRRPNTSFCFLDIRSPGLGDTAMYLCATSRGKGGMNTEAFFGQGTRLTVV.

This clonotype has a count of ten or more. This chain links TRBV12-3 or TRBV12-4 with TRBJ1-2, with D possibly being TRBD1 (5 bases). This CDR3 has 13 residues. The V end was cut by 3 bases, the J end by 10 bases, with 15 bases between. The CDR3 DNA reads as TGTGCCAGCAGTTTCTCGGGGCCCGGTGACTACACCTTC. The encoded protein is CASSFSGPGDYTF.

This clonotype was observed at least ten times. The gene calls are TRBV4-1 and TRBJ1-1; D not resolved. CDR1 is MGHRA and CDR2 is YSYEKL in the germline V gene. This CDR3 region has 16 residues. Trimming removed 0 bases from V and 1 base from J, with 12 bases in between. The CDR3 nucleotides read TGCGCCAGCAGCCAAGATCTAACAGTTTGGAACACTGAAGCTTTCTTT. Protein: CASSQDLTVWNTEAFF.

This clonotype appeared a few times. This chain links TRBV20-1 with TRBJ2-7, with 13 bases that match TRBD2. The length of the CDR3 is 15 residues. CDR1 and CDR2 from the germline V gene are DFQATT and SNEGSKA (reference sequence). Germline trimming cut 6 bases from V and 4 bases from J; bases unmatched to any gene: 9. CDR3 nucleotides: TGCAGTGCCCGAACCCCGACTAGCGGGAGGTACGAGCAGTACTTC. Translation: CSARTPTSGRYEQYF.

The chain carries TRBV9 and TRBJ1-2; D is undetermined. The CDR3 has 13 amino acids. The V gene lost 4 bases and the J gene lost 4 bases, with 11 bases spanning the gap. Germline V gene lookup returns CDR1 SGDLS and CDR2 YYNGEE. CDR3: CASSPLSGYGYTF. The CDR3 DNA is TGTGCCAGCAGCCCCCTCTCGGGCTATGGCTACACCTTC.

This clonotype came up a few times. The chain recombines TRBV5-1 with TRBJ1-1; D is possibly TRBD1 (5 bases). CDR3 size: 13 residues. Germline V lookup: CDR1 SGHRS, CDR2 YFSETQ. Trimming left V 0 bases short and J 5 bases short, with 8 bases between. CDR3 protein: CASSLDWGTEAFF. In DNA form, the CDR3 reads TGCGCCAGCAGCTTGGATTGGGGGACTGAAGCTTTCTTT.